This T cell receptor (beta chain) was observed in a study of tissue T cells after allogeneic stem cell transplantation. General study findings and limits: Anatomically similar tissues had similar TCR repertoires within each patient. Shared clones across patients were few; motif clustering revealed tissue-specific shared signatures.

The table came from immunoSEQ multiplex PCR; TCRdb's copy has only in-frame clones and leaves some out. Among approximately 7,100 clones listed, 35% to 40% were seen once. The CDR3 has 15 amino acids. CDR1 is NSHNY, CDR2 SYGAGN, per germline. J gave up 3 bases and V 0 bases, and 5 bases lay outside the gene matches. By proportion, this clone is large. The target antigen is unknown. Mouse gene names and germline throughout. Read coverage stops 1 residue before the CDR3 terminus; the germline J gene supplies the remainder. Time point reported: mouse harvest day 14 after allogeneic transplant. Tail vein injection delivered 10^7 T-cell-depleted bone marrow cells and 10^6 splenic CD5+ T cells. B6 (H2b) cells into BALB/c (H2d) mice; tissues taken at day 7 or 14.

The chain has TRBV13-1 and TRBJ2-7; the match to TRBD2 covers 8 bases. The sample comprised skin. The receptor's source is a female BALB/c mouse given C57BL/6 T cells with graft-versus-host disease after an allogeneic hematopoietic cell transplant. The CDR3 DNA, read in part, is TGTGCCAGCAGTGATGGTGCTGGGGGGTACTATGAACAGTAC. Translation gives CASSDGAGGYYEQY. The entire CDR3 is CASSDGAGGYYEQYF.